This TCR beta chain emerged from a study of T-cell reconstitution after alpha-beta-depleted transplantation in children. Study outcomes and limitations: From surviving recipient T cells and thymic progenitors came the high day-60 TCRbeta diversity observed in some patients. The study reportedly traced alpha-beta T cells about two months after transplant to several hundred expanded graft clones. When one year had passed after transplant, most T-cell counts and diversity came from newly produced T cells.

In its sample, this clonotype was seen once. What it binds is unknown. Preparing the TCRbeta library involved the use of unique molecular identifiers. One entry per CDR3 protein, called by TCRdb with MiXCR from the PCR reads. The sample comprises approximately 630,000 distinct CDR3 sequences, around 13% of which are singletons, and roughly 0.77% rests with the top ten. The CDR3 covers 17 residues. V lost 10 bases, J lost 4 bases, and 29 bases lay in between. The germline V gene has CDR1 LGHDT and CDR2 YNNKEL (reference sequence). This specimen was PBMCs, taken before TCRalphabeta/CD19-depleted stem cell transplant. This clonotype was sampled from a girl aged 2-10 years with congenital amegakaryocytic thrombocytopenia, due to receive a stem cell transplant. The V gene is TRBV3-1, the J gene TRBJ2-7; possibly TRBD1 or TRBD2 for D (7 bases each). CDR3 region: CATCQGAGTALGYEQYF. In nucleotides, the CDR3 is TGTGCCACCTGCCAAGGAGCGGGGACAGCATTAGGGTACGAGCAGTACTTC.